This T cell receptor beta chain emerged from a study of T cell responses to AZD1222 COVID-19 vaccine. Study-level findings and limits: Spike regions recognized by vaccine-associated CD4 TCRs spanned the protein, led by 160-218 and 743-854. As reported, nearly half of all spike-specific TCRs target variant regions that are unmutated. Repertoires in all cases were sampled only once the peak T cell response had passed. Only 5 or 6 AZD1222 recipients tested seropositive at baseline.

For this clone: Its antigen is undetermined.

The data were produced by immunoSEQ multiplex PCR, yet TCRdb's version contains in-frame clones alone and is incomplete. Among some 130,000 clones listed, 93% were seen once. V was shortened by 0 bases and J by 4 bases, with 11 bases between the two germline ends. This CDR3 region has 16 residues. Germline CDR1 SGHRS, CDR2 YFSETQ. Sample: peripheral blood, taken on day 0 of AZD1222 vaccination. The TCR originated in an adult in good health. This chain uses TRBV5-1 with TRBJ2-6; tentatively, D is TRBD2 (5 bases). DNA of the CDR3: TGCGCCAGCAGCTTGGCGGACTTTACAGGGGCCAACGTCCTGACTTTC. This encodes CASSLADFTGANVLTF.